These 10 T cell receptor beta chains were all obtained from the same sample, sequenced in a study of blood T cell repertoires in COVID-19. Repertoires were generated with immunoSEQ multiplex PCR, while TCRdb's copy carries only in-frame clones and drops some. This table has almost 90,000 clones, 80% to 90% appearing once. The sample taken for sequencing was peripheral blood. The source is an elderly man with acute or convalescent COVID-19.

The J gene is TRBJ1-5, the V gene TRBV28; D gene uncertain. In germline, CDR1 is MDHEN, CDR2 SYDVKM. CDR3 length: 15 residues. Trimming pared 2 bases from V and 1 base from J, leaving 9 bases between. CDR3 bases: TGTGCCAGCAGTTTACCCAGGTCGAGCAATCAGCCCCAGCATTTT. Encoded protein: CASSLPRSSNQPQHF.

The J gene is TRBJ1-1, the V gene TRBV19; the match to TRBD1 covers 8 bases. CDR3 length: 19 amino acids. V lost 0 bases, J lost 0 bases, and 12 bases stayed unmatched. Germline V gives CDR1 LNHDA, CDR2 SQIVND (reference sequence). The CDR3 is CASSIDLTRGRLVNTEAFF. CDR3 nucleotide sequence: TGTGCCAGTAGTATAGACCTAACCAGGGGGCGCTTAGTGAACACTGAAGCTTTCTTT.

The rearrangement joins TRBV2 to TRBJ2-1, with D perhaps matching TRBD2 (5 bases). Trimming took off 7 bases at V and 4 bases at J, with 20 bases between the two ends. The germline CDR1 and CDR2 sequences are SNHLY and FYNNEI. The CDR3 runs to 16 residues. The CDR3 here is CASMEAETANYNEQFF. CDR3 sequence (DNA): TGTGCCAGCATGGAGGCAGAAACAGCTAATTACAATGAGCAGTTCTTC.

The V and J genes are TRBV5-1 and TRBJ1-1; the match to TRBD1 covers 9 bases. The CDR3 is made up of 16 amino acids. Germline V lookup: CDR1 SGHRS, CDR2 YFSETQ. Unmatched junction bases numbered 9, after V lost 0 bases and J lost 6 bases. The chain's CDR3 is CASSLVDRGGGAEAFF. In DNA, the CDR3 is TGCGCCAGCAGCTTGGTGGACAGGGGTGGAGGCGCTGAAGCTTTCTTT.

This rearrangement joins TRBV7-3 to TRBJ1-6, with TRBD1 identical over 9 bases. Trimming removed 5 bases from V and 9 bases from J; junction bases left unmatched: 5. This CDR3 has 14 amino acids. Germline V lookup: CDR1 SGHTA, CDR2 FQGTGA. As DNA, the CDR3 is TGTGCCAGCAGCGCGGGACAGGGAGGTTCACCCCTCCACTTT. Amino acid sequence: CASSAGQGGSPLHF.

This CDR3 reads CASSLQSTDTQYF. In nucleotides, the CDR3 is TGTGCCAGCAGCTTACAGAGCACAGATACGCAGTATTTT. V and J are TRBV7-3 and TRBJ2-3, with D uncertain. The germline CDR1 and CDR2 sequences are SGHTA and FQGTGA. V was trimmed by 2 bases and J by 0 bases, leaving 3 bases between them. The CDR3 sequence is 13 residues long.

A few counts support this clone. The V gene is TRBV6-5, the J gene TRBJ1-1; D is uncertain. V was shortened by 10 bases and J by 5 bases, with 11 bases between the two germline ends. CDR3 length: 11 amino acids. CDR1 is MNHEY, CDR2 SVGAGI, per germline. The CDR3 spells CATRLITEAFF. DNA of the CDR3: TGTGCCACCCGGTTGATAACTGAAGCTTTCTTT.

The rearrangement joins TRBV13 to TRBJ2-5; 10 nucleotides match TRBD2. Germline V gene sequence: CDR1 PRHDT, CDR2 FYEKMQ (reference sequence). The CDR3 sequence is 15 residues long. Losses at the gene ends were 2 bases for V and 2 bases for J; bases not matched to a gene: 2. The CDR3, as DNA: TGTGCCAGCAGCTTACTAGCGGGGGCTCAAGAGACCCAGTACTTC. Its protein product is CASSLLAGAQETQYF.

CDR3 amino acids: CASSLSGGLYNEQFF. The CDR3 nucleotides read TGCGCCAGCAGCTTATCGGGGGGACTCTACAATGAGCAGTTCTTC. This chain joins TRBV5-1 and TRBJ2-1; the match to TRBD2 covers 7 bases. V shed 2 bases, J shed 3 bases, and the junction held 5 bases outside the gene matches. The CDR3 is 15 amino acids. CDR1 and CDR2 (germline): SGHRS, YFSETQ.

This clone came up once. The chain links TRBV19 to TRBJ1-2, with TRBD1 as a possible D gene (5 bases). The CDR3 runs 15 residues. Trimming stripped 7 bases from V and 1 base from J, with 16 bases between. From germline, CDR1 is LNHDA and CDR2 SQIVND (reference sequence). The CDR3 nucleotides are TGTGCCAGTACCGGGGGGAGCCGTGGTAACTATGGCTACACCTTC. Amino acids: CASTGGSRGNYGYTF. The whole variable domain, filled in from reference TRBV19 and TRBJ1-2, reads DGGITQSPKYLFRKEGQNVTLSCEQNLNHDAMYWYRQDPGQGLRLIYYSQIVNDFQKGDIAEGYSVSREKKESFPLTVTSAQKNPTAFYLCASTGGSRGNYGYTFGSGTRLTVV.